Below, one TCR beta chain is given with its context. Its antigen remains undetermined. No per-base quality is available; no much larger clone lies one base away. This sample is drawn from a study of breast tumors, draining lymph nodes, adjacent tissues (TCRdb year 2016). Broadly, across the study: In breast cancer patients, the study compared the TCR beta repertoires of tumor, adjacent nontumor tissue and axillary lymph nodes. The study aimed to assess the relationships and possible T-cell exchange between tumor, surrounding tissue and draining lymph node repertoires in human breast cancer.

Sequencing was carried out with an Illumina HiSeq 2000. Multiplex PCR amplification was used to build the TCR beta chain libraries. The amplified TCR beta chain products were analyzed by high-throughput sequencing. TCRdb reran the public reads through fastp at Q25 and MiXCR, keeping productive beta chains. Here each entry gathers all rows of one CDR3 protein and keeps the most common genes and DNA. The sample contains some 130,000 distinct CDR3 sequences, 20% to 25% of them found a single time. The ten largest clonotypes hold 2.5% to 3% of the sample. The V end loses 6 bases and the J end loses 0 bases, and a stretch of 13 bases separates them. Taken from cysteine to phenylalanine, the CDR3 has 15 residues. Only the CDR3 region is kept as DNA, spanning 45 bases read in frame from base 1. Paper-wide results and their limitations: The similarity between tumor and nontumor tissue repertoires was significantly greater in luminal-like breast cancer than in basal-like breast cancer. The conclusion that tumor T cells originate in lymph nodes was framed as consistent with a hypothesis rather than directly demonstrated. The data were considered consistent with most tumor T cells being derived from the lymph node and subsequently expanding within tumor tissue. Tumors showed preferential V and J gene usage, and their T-cell repertoire diversity fell below that of lymph nodes yet above that of nontumor tissue.

The axillary draining lymph nodes of breast cancer patients were the source of the lymph node samples. The receptor's source is a female donor with breast cancer. Some clones in this sample may be carry-over from other donors' samples. Sequencing was done on a sample of axillary lymph node tissue. The rearranged segments are TRBV12-3 or TRBV12-4 and TRBJ2-3; no D gene is confidently identified. The CDR3 is CASSPKLSSTDTQYF. At the DNA level, the sequence is TGTGCCAGCAGCCCGAAACTATCTAGCACAGATACGCAGTATTTT.